This entry is about one T cell receptor (beta chain). How the authors handled the data: Nucleated cell number was recorded as an estimate derived from reference gene primer amplification. Here immunoSEQ multiplex PCR was the method, and the copy in TCRdb shows in-frame clones only, minus some. That table is the source of V, J and clone size, and D and trimming were worked out from the DNA. The sample contains about 90,000 clones, 86% of which appear only once. The data were taken from a study of blood T cell repertoires in COVID-19. For the study at large: Samples representing acute and convalescent COVID-19 were sourced from the United States, Italy and Spain. Sample material is recorded as cDNA or gDNA derived from T cells, B-cell-depleted T cells, or PBMCs.

CDR3 length: 16 amino acids. The V segment lost 5 bases and the J segment 10 bases; nucleotides outside the gene matches: 15. The V gene's germline CDR1 is SGHTA and CDR2 FQGTGA. The sample taken for sequencing was peripheral blood. The chain has TRBV7-3 and TRBJ2-3; TRBD2 matches at 10 bases. This clonotype was obtained from a man older than 75 with acute or convalescent COVID-19. The DNA for the CDR3 is TGTGCCAGCAGCCCTAGCGGGAGCTACGAAGAGAGGCCGCAGTATTTT. It yields the protein CASSPSGSYEERPQYF. The full variable domain, completed using reference TRBV7-3 and TRBJ2-3, is GAGVSQTPSNKVTEKGKYVELRCDPISGHTALYWYRQSLGQGPEFLIYFQGTGAADDSGLPNDRFFAVRPEGSVSTLKIQRTERGDSAVYLCASSPSGSYEERPQYFGPGTRLTVL.